The clone carrying this T cell receptor beta chain was counted a few times. Its antigen is unknown. The data were obtained in a study of CD8 T cells in ankylosing spondylitis. V lost 6 bases and J lost 6, with 9 bases in between. The CDR3 covers 10 residues. Germline assignment: CDR1 SQVTM and CDR2 ANQGSEA. The study's findings and limits: Reported data indicate significant enrichment of disease-linked clones within matched ankylosing spondylitis synovial fluid.

TCRdb reanalysed the 5' RACE reads using MiXCR and keeps one entry per CDR3 protein. This sample has 190,000 or so distinct CDR3 sequences, with more than 10% found just once. Input material: blood, either unsorted or a sorted T cell fraction (not recorded which). The sequence was collected from a male donor with ankylosing spondylitis or in good health (not recorded which). The V gene is TRBV29-1, the J gene TRBJ2-7, with D hard to call. The CDR3 DNA sequence: TGCAGCGTCCGTGGCGGCGAGCAGTACTTC. Encoded protein: CSVRGGEQYF.